This T cell receptor beta chain was retrieved from a study of regulatory T cells in long-lasting Graves disease. Time point indicated: newly diagnosed GD, antithyroid drugs for less than 3 months. The TCR library was prepared using RNA isolated from PBMCs. CDR3 regions were amplified by Arm-PCR using iRepertoire HTBI primers to build TCR beta libraries. TCRdb fed the multiplex PCR reads into MiXCR, producing one record per CDR3 protein. The sample carries 580,000 or so distinct CDR3 sequences, about 16% recorded once. This clonotype has just a few counts. V shed 5 bases, J shed 1 base, and the junction held 12 bases outside the gene matches. Germline CDR1 SNHLY, CDR2 FYNNEI. The length of the CDR3 is 17 residues. This sample also belongs to another study, concerning T cells in Graves' hyperthyroidism and ophthalmopathy. That paper notes: Hyperthyroidism had been newly diagnosed in patients aged 18 to 65, and its duration was under 2 months.

Here the sequenced sample was peripheral blood mononuclear cells (PBMCs), taken at new diagnosis, from a patient treated with antithyroid drugs. This clonotype was sampled from a man aged 18 to 35 with Graves disease. The chain employs TRBV2 and TRBJ2-5, with 8 positions matching TRBD1. CDR3 DNA sequence: TGTGCCAGCAGTAGCCACCCCGGGACAGGCTTCCAAGAGACCCAGTACTTC. Its protein is CASSSHPGTGFQETQYF.